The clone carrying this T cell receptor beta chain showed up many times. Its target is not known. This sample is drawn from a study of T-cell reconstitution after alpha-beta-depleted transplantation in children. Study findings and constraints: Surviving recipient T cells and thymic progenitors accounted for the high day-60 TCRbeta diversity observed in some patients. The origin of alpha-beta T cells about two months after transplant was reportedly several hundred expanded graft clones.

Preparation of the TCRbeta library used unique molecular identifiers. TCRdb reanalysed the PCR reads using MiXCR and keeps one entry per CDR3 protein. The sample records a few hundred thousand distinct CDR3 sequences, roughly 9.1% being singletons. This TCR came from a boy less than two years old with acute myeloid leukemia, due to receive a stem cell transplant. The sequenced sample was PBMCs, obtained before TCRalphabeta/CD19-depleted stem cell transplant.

CDR3 bases: TGTGCCAGCAGTTACTCGAGCCGGGACTACGAGCAGTACTTC. Translating gives CASSYSSRDYEQYF. V usage is TRBV6-5 and J usage is TRBJ2-7; D might be TRBD2 (5 bases). Trimming shortened V by 0 bases and J by 3 bases, and 9 bases separated the two germline ends. CDR1 and CDR2 (germline): MNHEY, SVGAGI. CDR3 size: 14 residues.